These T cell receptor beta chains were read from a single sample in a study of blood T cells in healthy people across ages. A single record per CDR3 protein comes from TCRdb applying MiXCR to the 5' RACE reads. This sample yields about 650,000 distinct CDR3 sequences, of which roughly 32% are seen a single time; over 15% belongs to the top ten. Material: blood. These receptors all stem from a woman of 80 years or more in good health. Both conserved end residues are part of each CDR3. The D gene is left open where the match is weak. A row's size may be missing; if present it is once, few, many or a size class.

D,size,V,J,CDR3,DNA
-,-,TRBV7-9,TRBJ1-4,CASSLNSVDPVTREKRFF,TGTGCCAGCAGCTTAAATTCGGTCGATCCTGTGACGCGTGAAAAACGGTTTTTT
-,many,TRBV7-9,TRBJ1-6,CASSLPGPSNNSPLHF,TGTGCCAGCAGTCTACCCGGGCCCTCCAATAATTCACCCCTCCACTTT
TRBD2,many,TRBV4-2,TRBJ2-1,CASSQEGLDNEQFF,TGTGCCAGCAGCCAAGAGGGACTAGACAATGAGCAGTTCTTC
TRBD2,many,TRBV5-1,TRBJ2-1,CASTPTGGASYEQFF,TGCGCCAGTACCCCGACGGGGGGGGCCTCCTATGAGCAGTTCTTC
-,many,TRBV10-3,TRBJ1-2,CAIRGQNYGYTF,TGTGCCATCAGGGGACAAAACTATGGCTACACCTTC
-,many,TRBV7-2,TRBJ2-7,CASSADGGFEQYF,TGTGCCAGCAGCGCGGACGGGGGCTTCGAGCAGTACTTC
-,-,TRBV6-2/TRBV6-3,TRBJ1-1,CDCSYSKSEAFF,TGTGACTGCAGTTACTCGAAAAGTGAAGCTTTCTTT
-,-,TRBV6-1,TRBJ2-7,CASSVDPVSYEQYF,TGTGCCAGCAGTGTGGATCCAGTCTCCTACGAGCAGTACTTC
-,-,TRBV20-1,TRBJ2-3,CSARPPGTDTQYF,TGCAGTGCTAGGCCCCCGGGAACGGATACGCAGTATTTT
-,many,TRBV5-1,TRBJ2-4,CASSSRNGTLKNIQYF,TGCGCCAGCAGCTCGCGAAACGGGACACTAAAAAACATTCAGTACTTC
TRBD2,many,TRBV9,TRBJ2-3,CASSVAPRAGGITDTQYF,TGTGCCAGCAGCGTAGCCCCCCGGGCGGGGGGTATCACAGATACGCAGTATTTT
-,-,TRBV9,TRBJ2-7,CASSPHGQQTYEQYF,TGTGCCAGCAGCCCGCACGGACAGCAAACCTACGAGCAGTACTTC
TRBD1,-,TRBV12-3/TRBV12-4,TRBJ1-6,CASSRDRGLNSPLHF,TGTGCCAGCAGTCGGGACAGGGGGCTTAATTCACCCCTCCACTTT
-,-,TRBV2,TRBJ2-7,CASRVSRVNGEQYF,TGTGCCAGCAGGGTCTCCAGGGTGAACGGCGAGCAGTACTTC
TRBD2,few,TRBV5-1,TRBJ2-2,CASTSNPGLGGGGELFF,TGCGCCAGCACCTCTAACCCGGGACTAGGAGGCGGCGGGGAGCTGTTTTTT
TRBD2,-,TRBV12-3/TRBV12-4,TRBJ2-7,CASSLLRLAGRVEQYF,TGTGCCAGCAGTTTGCTAAGACTAGCTGGTAGGGTCGAGCAGTACTTC
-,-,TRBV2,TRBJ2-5,CAGVVRETQYF,TGTGCCGGGGTAGTACGAGAGACCCAGTACTTC